One and the same sample provided the 29 T cell receptor beta chains below, sequenced in a study of T cell responses to AZD1222 COVID-19 vaccine. TCRdb's table, derived via immunoSEQ multiplex PCR, lists solely in-frame clones and lacks some. The sample gives some 110,000 clones, about 86% of which show up once; about 10% is in the top ten. Specimen: peripheral blood, collected on day 0 of AZD1222 vaccination. The receptors originated from an adult in good health.

The chain employs TRBV19 and TRBJ2-2; the D gene is possibly TRBD1 (5 bases). The CDR3 is 13 residues long. V was cut by 7 bases and J by 5 bases, with 11 bases left in between. Germline V gene data show CDR1 as LNHDA and CDR2 as SQIVND (reference sequence). CDR3 amino acids: CASTRVPTGELFF. Written as DNA, the CDR3 is TGTGCCAGTACCAGGGTACCTACCGGGGAGCTGTTTTTT. Full variable domain (missing parts from reference TRBV19 and TRBJ2-2): DGGITQSPKYLFRKEGQNVTLSCEQNLNHDAMYWYRQDPGQGLRLIYYSQIVNDFQKGDIAEGYSVSREKKESFPLTVTSAQKNPTAFYLCASTRVPTGELFFGEGSRLTVL.

This chain uses TRBV6-6 with TRBJ2-2; D ambiguous. The CDR3 is made up of 15 amino acids. V was shortened by 5 bases and J by 2 bases, with 12 bases between the two germline ends. Germline V gives CDR1 MNHNY, CDR2 SVGAGI (reference sequence). CDR3 amino acids: CASSTDLINTGELFF. The CDR3 bases are TGTGCCAGCAGTACGGACCTCATAAACACCGGGGAGCTGTTTTTT.

This clone was observed a single time. V is TRBV6-6 and J is TRBJ2-2; tentatively, D is TRBD1 (5 bases). Germline V gene sequence: CDR1 MNHNY, CDR2 SVGAGI (reference sequence). This CDR3 spans 16 amino acids. Trimming took off 0 bases at V and 4 bases at J, with 12 bases between the two ends. CDR3 in DNA: TGTGCCAGCAGTTACTCGAAGATAGGGGTCACCGGGGAGCTGTTTTTT. Encoded protein: CASSYSKIGVTGELFF.

Points on this clone: At the DNA level, this CDR3 is encoded by other sequences in the same sample as well. The rearrangement joins TRBV7-2 to TRBJ1-3; possible D gene TRBD1, 5 bases. Germline CDR1 reads SGHTA; CDR2 reads FQGNSA. This CDR3 comprises 15 residues. V lost 5 bases and J lost 4, with 15 bases in between. The CDR3 here is CASSLSGPSGNTIYF. In DNA form, the CDR3 reads TGTGCCAGCAGCCTATCGGGGCCATCAGGAAACACCATATATTTT.

The CDR3 DNA sequence: TGTGCCAGTAGTATTTCTTCGGCAGGGAAGCCAGATACGCAGTATTTT. Residues: CASSISSAGKPDTQYF. The chain links TRBV19 to TRBJ2-3, with a possible D match to TRBD1 (5 bases). The CDR3 length is 16 residues. Germline lookup yields CDR1 LNHDA and CDR2 SQIVND (reference sequence). Trimming cost V 3 bases and J 4 bases, with 17 bases left between them.

The chain combines TRBV2 with TRBJ2-5, with 8 bases identical to TRBD1. The CDR3 has 13 amino acids. Germline trimming cut 6 bases from V and 4 bases from J; bases unmatched to any gene: 4. Germline CDR1 SNHLY, CDR2 FYNNEI. CDR3 nucleotide sequence: TGTGCCAGCAGGGACAGGGTGGGAGAGACCCAGTACTTC. Translating it yields CASRDRVGETQYF.

The rearrangement joins TRBV5-4 to TRBJ2-1; D might be TRBD2 (6 bases). Looked up from germline, CDR1 is SGHNT and CDR2 is YYREEE (reference sequence). The V and J ends lost 7 bases and 2 bases respectively, with 16 bases between them. The CDR3 is 15 residues long. In DNA form, the CDR3 reads TGTGCCAGCTACGCGGAGGGGATAACCTACAATGAGCAGTTCTTC. It yields the protein CASYAEGITYNEQFF.

The J gene is TRBJ1-1, the V gene TRBV3-1 (or the pseudogene TRBV3-2), with 7 bases matching TRBD1. Germline CDR1 is LGHDT and CDR2 is YNNKEL (reference sequence). This CDR3 has 15 residues. The ends lost 0 bases at V and 5 bases at J; junction bases unmatched: 6. This CDR3 is CASSQESVRGTEAFF. The CDR3 DNA reads as TGTGCCAGCAGCCAAGAATCGGTCAGGGGGACTGAAGCTTTCTTT.

The chain is built from TRBV5-5 and TRBJ1-5; D might be TRBD1 (5 bases). The CDR3 covers 13 residues. Germline V gives CDR1 SGHKS, CDR2 YYEKEE (reference sequence). Trimming shortened V by 7 bases and J by 4 bases, and 12 bases separated the two germline ends. The CDR3 DNA reads TGTGCCAGCGGACGGGACGGGAATCAGCCCCAGCATTTT. Its protein product is CASGRDGNQPQHF.

The chain uses TRBV7-2 and TRBJ2-5; perhaps TRBD1 as D (5 bases). The CDR3 totals 14 residues. Germline values: CDR1 SGHTA, CDR2 FQGNSA. Trimming cost V 5 bases and J 5 bases, with 15 bases left between them. CDR3 nucleotide sequence: TGTGCCAGCAGCCGGAGACAGTTTCGGGAGACCCAGTACTTC. This sequence encodes CASSRRQFRETQYF. Based on the CDR3 plus reference TRBV7-2 and TRBJ2-5, the full variable domain is GAGVSQSPSNKVTEKGKDVELRCDPISGHTALYWYRQSLGQGLEFLIYFQGNSAPDKSGLPSDRFSAERTGGSVSTLTIQRTQQEDSAVYLCASSRRQFRETQYFGPGTRLLVL.

This clone is a singleton in its sample. The sample has other DNA sequences that encode this CDR3 too. The chain links TRBV3-1 (or the pseudogene TRBV3-2) to TRBJ1-5; tentatively, D is TRBD1 (5 bases). Germline assignment: CDR1 LGHDT and CDR2 YNNKEL (reference sequence). Trimming pared 4 bases from V and 1 base from J, leaving 5 bases between. The CDR3 contains 13 residues. CDR3 sequence: CASSRQSNQPQHF. CDR3 DNA sequence: TGTGCCAGCAGCCGACAGAGCAATCAGCCCCAGCATTTT.

V gene TRBV7-2 combines with J gene TRBJ1-1; D is uncertain. V was shortened by 0 bases and J by 4 bases, with 15 bases between the two germline ends. The CDR3 is 16 residues long. Germline V gene sequence: CDR1 SGHTA, CDR2 FQGNSA. The CDR3 spells CASSLAAGSWATEAFF. CDR3 nucleotide sequence: TGTGCCAGCAGCTTAGCGGCCGGGAGTTGGGCCACTGAAGCTTTCTTT.

The V call is TRBV7-2, the J call TRBJ2-5, with 8 bases fitting TRBD2. Per the germline V gene, CDR1 is SGHTA and CDR2 is FQGNSA. The CDR3 length is 16 residues. J was trimmed by 3 bases and V by 1 base; bases with no gene match: 7. CDR3 region: CASSLVGRGAEETQYF. Here the CDR3 DNA reads TGTGCCAGCAGCTTAGTAGGGCGGGGGGCGGAAGAGACCCAGTACTTC.

The chain carries TRBV6-5 and TRBJ1-5; possibly TRBD1 for D (5 bases). Germline CDR1 is MNHEY and CDR2 is SVGAGI. The CDR3 has 14 residues. Trimming pared 6 bases from V and 0 bases from J, leaving 9 bases between. The chain's CDR3 is CASRSDSSNQPQHF. The DNA for the CDR3 is TGTGCCAGCAGATCCGACAGTAGCAATCAGCCCCAGCATTTT.

In DNA form, the CDR3 reads TGCGCCAGCAGCTTGGTTGTGGATTTGGACAATGAGCAGTTCTTC. Translation: CASSLVVDLDNEQFF. V and J are TRBV5-1 and TRBJ2-1; D remains unclear. The germline V gene has CDR1 SGHRS and CDR2 YFSETQ. The CDR3 runs 15 residues. Deletions cut 0 bases from V and 5 bases from J, with 12 bases between.

CDR3 DNA sequence: TGTGCCAGCAGTGGCCAGACACAAGAGACCCAGTACTTC. Amino acids: CASSGQTQETQYF. The chain carries TRBV2 and TRBJ2-5; D remains ambiguous. Germline loops: CDR1 SNHLY, CDR2 FYNNEI. V was pared by 4 bases and J by 2 bases, with 8 bases between. This CDR3 has 13 amino acids.

The chain employs TRBV7-2 and TRBJ2-2; D is undetermined. V lost 2 bases and J 1 base, leaving 8 bases between the germline ends. The germline V gene encodes CDR1 SGHTA and CDR2 FQGNSA. The CDR3 totals 15 residues. CDR3 nucleotide sequence: TGTGCCAGCAGCTTAAGTCCAGGGAACACCGGGGAGCTGTTTTTT. Translated: CASSLSPGNTGELFF. Full variable domain (remainder filled in from reference TRBV7-2 and TRBJ2-2): GAGVSQSPSNKVTEKGKDVELRCDPISGHTALYWYRQSLGQGLEFLIYFQGNSAPDKSGLPSDRFSAERTGGSVSTLTIQRTQQEDSAVYLCASSLSPGNTGELFFGEGSRLTVL.

The CDR3 loop is CASRVGIPENTIYF. DNA of the CDR3: TGTGCCAGCAGGGTCGGGATCCCCGAAAACACCATATATTTT. This sequence joins TRBV7-9 and TRBJ1-3, with unresolved D. Germline lookup yields CDR1 SEHNR and CDR2 FQNEAQ (reference sequence). The V end lost 6 bases, the J end lost 6 bases, and 15 bases lay between the germline ends. There are 14 residues in the CDR3. Together with reference TRBV7-9 and TRBJ1-3, the CDR3 gives the full variable domain: DTGVSQNPRHKITKRGQNVTFRCDPISEHNRLYWYRQTLGQGPEFLTYFQNEAQLEKSRLLSDRFSAERPKGSFSTLEIQRTEQGDSAMYLCASRVGIPENTIYFGEGSWLTVV.

The chain carries TRBV28 and TRBJ2-3; the match to TRBD2 covers 11 bases. The CDR3 spans 15 residues. Germline V gives CDR1 MDHEN, CDR2 SYDVKM. With V trimmed by 2 bases and J by 4 bases, 2 bases remained unmatched. The CDR3 DNA reads as TGTGCCAGCAGTTTAGCTAGCGGGGGGCCAGATACGCAGTATTTT. It encodes CASSLASGGPDTQYF. Full variable domain (outside the CDR3, taken from reference TRBV28 and TRBJ2-3): DVKVTQSSRYLVKRTGEKVFLECVQDMDHENMFWYRQDPGLGLRLIYFSYDVKMKEKGDIPEGYSVSREKKERFSLILESASTNQTSMYLCASSLASGGPDTQYFGPGTRLTVL.

V gene TRBV7-9 combines with J gene TRBJ2-5; D is perhaps TRBD2 (7 bases). The CDR3 sequence is 15 residues long. Germline V gives CDR1 SEHNR, CDR2 FQNEAQ (reference sequence). The V and J ends lost 5 bases and 2 bases respectively, with 15 bases between them. The CDR3 loop reads CASSPAGAGQETQYF. CDR3 sequence (DNA): TGTGCCAGCAGCCCGGCGGGGGCGGGTCAAGAGACCCAGTACTTC.

This clone was seen just once. The CDR3 here is CASSYIFNIQYF. The CDR3 region has the DNA TGTGCCAGCAGTTACATTTTTAACATTCAGTACTTC. The gene calls are TRBV6-2 or TRBV6-3 and TRBJ2-4; D unclear. This CDR3 comprises 12 residues. With 2 bases removed from V and 7 bases from J, the gap between germline ends came to 6 bases. Germline CDR1 reads MNHEY; CDR2 reads SVGEGT.

This chain links TRBV2 with TRBJ1-3; the D is unclear. The length of the CDR3 is 14 residues. Germline CDR1 and CDR2: SNHLY and FYNNEI. Trimming stripped 7 bases from V and 2 bases from J, with 12 bases between. This chain's CDR3 is CASNQAGTGNTIYF. For the CDR3, the DNA is TGTGCCAGCAACCAGGCTGGCACTGGAAACACCATATATTTT.

The CDR3 spells CASSPYKNGNEQFF. The CDR3 nucleotides read TGTGCCAGCTCACCATATAAGAACGGCAATGAGCAGTTCTTC. The chain uses TRBV18 and TRBJ2-1; no clear D gene. In germline, CDR1 is KGHSH, CDR2 LQKENI. V dropped 2 bases and J dropped 6 bases, with 11 bases sitting between them. This CDR3 is 14 amino acids long.

V gene TRBV28 combines with J gene TRBJ1-6, with D possibly being TRBD1 (6 bases). This CDR3 comprises 13 residues. Germline-derived CDR1 and CDR2 are MDHEN and SYDVKM. Trimming shortened V by 3 bases and J by 13 bases, and 13 bases separated the two germline ends. The CDR3, as DNA: TGTGCCAGCAGTTTCTCATTTGACAGGCCCCTCCACTTT. It encodes CASSFSFDRPLHF.

The chain joins TRBV27 to TRBJ2-5; 11 nucleotides match TRBD1. This CDR3 is 16 amino acids long. V was clipped by 6 bases and J by 5 bases; unmatched bases: 11. CDR1 and CDR2 from the germline V gene are MNHEY and SMNVEV (reference sequence). CDR3 DNA sequence: TGTGCCAGCAGCGGACTAGGACAGGGGGCGTATGAGACCCAGTACTTC. This codes for CASSGLGQGAYETQYF.

This chain links TRBV18 with TRBJ2-1, with 15 bases aligning to TRBD2. CDR1 is KGHSH, CDR2 LQKENI, per germline. This CDR3 has 17 residues. The J segment lost 3 bases and the V segment lost 3 bases, leaving 3 bases of the junction unmatched. The CDR3 coding sequence is TGTGCCAGCTCACCCAGGACTAGCGGGGGGGTCTACAATGAGCAGTTCTTC. It translates to CASSPRTSGGVYNEQFF.

The chain recombines TRBV2 with TRBJ2-7; D may be TRBD2 (5 bases). Germline CDR1 is SNHLY and CDR2 is FYNNEI. Trimming took 0 bases from V and 5 from J, leaving 5 bases between them. The CDR3 length is 12 residues. The CDR3 DNA is TGTGCCAGCAGTGAAGCCGGGAACGAGCAGTACTTC. It codes for CASSEAGNEQYF.

This sequence joins TRBV7-2 and TRBJ2-3; D is perhaps TRBD1 or TRBD2 (5 bases each). The germline V gene has CDR1 SGHTA and CDR2 FQGNSA. The germline V and J ends were trimmed by 7 bases and 7 bases, with 12 bases remaining between them. The CDR3 has 12 amino acids. The CDR3 DNA reads as TGTGCCAGCACCCGGGGCGCTAATACGCAGTATTTT. This translates into CASTRGANTQYF.

CDR3 sequence (DNA): TGTGCCAGCAGCCGATCCGGGACTAGCGGGAGGGAAGAGACCCAGTACTTC. Its protein is CASSRSGTSGREETQYF. J is TRBJ2-5 and V is TRBV3-1 (or the pseudogene TRBV3-2); 16 bases agree with TRBD2. There are 17 residues in the CDR3. With V trimmed by 4 bases and J by 3 bases, 5 bases remained unmatched. Germline V gene sequence: CDR1 LGHDT, CDR2 YNNKEL (reference sequence).